This T cell receptor beta chain was found in a study of OX40 agonist ivuxolimab in advanced cancers. Study-wide background: An anti-OX40 (CD134) antibody with agonistic activity, ivuxolimab, was administered to patients. The study enrolled dose-escalation patients with hepatocellular carcinoma, melanoma, renal cell or head and neck cancer.

Concerning this clone itself: A read error may account for a junction end that differs from germline.

There are 15 residues in the CDR3. Clones were sequenced by immunoSEQ multiplex PCR, and TCRdb holds only the in-frame ones, with some missing. This table holds about 50,000 clones, approximately 86% found once. Autoimmune disease history or systemic immunosuppression led to patients being barred. This specimen was CD4+ or CD8+ T cells sorted from blood, taken in a trial of the OX40 agonist ivuxolimab. This clonotype originated in an adult with an advanced solid tumor such as melanoma, head and neck, liver or kidney cancer. The rearrangement joins TRBV5-3 to TRBJ1-1; D gene ambiguous. TRBV5-3 is an ORF, with its function uncertain. As DNA, the CDR3 is TGTGCCAGCAGCTCGCAGATGAGGGCGAACACTGAAGCTTTCTTT. Protein sequence: CASSSQMRANTEAFF.